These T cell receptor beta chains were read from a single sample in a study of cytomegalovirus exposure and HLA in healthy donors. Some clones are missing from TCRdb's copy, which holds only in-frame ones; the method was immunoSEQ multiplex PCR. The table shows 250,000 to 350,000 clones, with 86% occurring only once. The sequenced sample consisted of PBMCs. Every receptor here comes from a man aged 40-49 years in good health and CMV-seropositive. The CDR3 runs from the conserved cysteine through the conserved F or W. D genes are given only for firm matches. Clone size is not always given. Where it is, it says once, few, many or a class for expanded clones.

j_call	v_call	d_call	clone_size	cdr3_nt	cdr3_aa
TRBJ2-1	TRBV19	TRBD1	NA	TGTGCCAGTCGAACAGGGGGCAGTGAGCAGTTCTTC	CASRTGGSEQFF
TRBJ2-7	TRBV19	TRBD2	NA	TGTGCCAGTAGTATAGAACTACCCCCCAGCGGGGGCTCCTACGAGCAGTACTTC	CASSIELPPSGGSYEQYF
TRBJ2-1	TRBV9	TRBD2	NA	TGTGCCAGCAGCGTCCTAGCGGGTCGCTACAATGAGCAGTTCTTC	CASSVLAGRYNEQFF
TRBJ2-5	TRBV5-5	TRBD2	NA	TGTGCCAGCAGCGGAAGCGGGGCGGGTCAAGAGACCCAGTACTTC	CASSGSGAGQETQYF
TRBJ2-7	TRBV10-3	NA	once	TGTGCCATCAGTGAGCCTGGGAGAGAGCAGTACTTC	CAISEPGREQYF
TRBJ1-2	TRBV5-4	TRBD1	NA	TGTGCCAGCAGCTTGGGGGGACAGATTCTCCCCTACACCTTC	CASSLGGQILPYTF
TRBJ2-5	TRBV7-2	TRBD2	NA	TGTGCCAGCAGCCCAGGGACTAGCGGGGAGACCCAGTACTTC	CASSPGTSGETQYF
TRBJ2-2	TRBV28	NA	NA	TGTGCCAGTGTCCCTAGGGGGTTCGGCACCGGGGAGCTGTTTTTT	CASVPRGFGTGELFF
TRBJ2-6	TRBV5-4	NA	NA	TGTGCCAGCAGCTTGGGACAGACCTCTGGGGCCAACGTCCTGACTTTC	CASSLGQTSGANVLTF
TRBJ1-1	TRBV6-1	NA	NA	TGTGCCAGCAATATTTACACTGAAGCTTTCTTT	CASNIYTEAFF
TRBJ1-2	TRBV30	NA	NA	TGTGCCTGGAGTGTATCTCGTGGCTACACCTTC	CAWSVSRGYTF
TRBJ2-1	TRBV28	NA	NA	TGTGCCAGCAGTTTACAGGGTCCAATTTACAATGAGCAGTTCTTC	CASSLQGPIYNEQFF
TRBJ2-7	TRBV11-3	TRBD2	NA	TGTGCCAGCAGTCCTCGTGGGGGGCTAGCGGGAGTGGAGCAGTACTTC	CASSPRGGLAGVEQYF
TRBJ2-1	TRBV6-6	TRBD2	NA	TGTGCCAGCAGCACTAGCGGGAGAAGGTCGAATGAGCAGTTCTTC	CASSTSGRRSNEQFF
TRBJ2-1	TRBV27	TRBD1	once	TGTGCCAGCAGTCACTCGGACAGGGGCTACAATGAGCAGTTCTTC	CASSHSDRGYNEQFF
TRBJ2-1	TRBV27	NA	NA	TGTGCCAGCAGTTGGGCAAATCCACACAATGAGCAGTTCTTC	CASSWANPHNEQFF
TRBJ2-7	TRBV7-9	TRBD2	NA	TGTTCCAGCAGCTTAATTCAGTTAGGCGGGAGGGCGTGGGAGCAGTACTTC	CSSSLIQLGGRAWEQYF
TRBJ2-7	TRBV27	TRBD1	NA	TGTGCCAGCAAACCCCGGACAGGGGCCTACGAGCAGTACTTC	CASKPRTGAYEQYF
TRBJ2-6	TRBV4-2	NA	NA	TGTGCCAGCAGCCAAGAATCACCGGGGGGGGCCAACGTCCTGACTTTC	CASSQESPGGANVLTF
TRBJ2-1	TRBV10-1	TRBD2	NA	TGCGCCAGCAGTGGTACCCCCGGACTAGCGGGGCCCAGCTCCTACAATGAGCAGTTCTTC	CASSGTPGLAGPSSYNEQFF
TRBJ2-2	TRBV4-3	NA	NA	TGCGCCAGCAGCCAAGACCCTATCGACACCGGGGAGCTGTTTTTT	CASSQDPIDTGELFF
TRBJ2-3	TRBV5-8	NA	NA	TGTGCCAGCAGCCCGAGCGTGGGGGGGGCCGGCACAGATACGCAGTATTTT	CASSPSVGGAGTDTQYF
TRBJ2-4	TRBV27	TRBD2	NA	TGTGCCAGCAGTCTCCTAGCGGGAGGGAGAGAGATAGCCAAAAACATTCAGTACTTC	CASSLLAGGREIAKNIQYF
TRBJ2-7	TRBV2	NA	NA	TGTGCCAACCACAGGCGGTCGACGGGCGAGCAGTACTTC	CANHRRSTGEQYF
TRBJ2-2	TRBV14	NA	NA	TGTGCCAGCAGCCAGCACGGCCGTTCCTACAGGGTGAACACCGGGGAGCTGTTTTTT	CASSQHGRSYRVNTGELFF
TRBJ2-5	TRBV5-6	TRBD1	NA	TGTGCCAGCAGCTTGGTGGGGGCAGGGGGCGAAGAGACCCAGTACTTC	CASSLVGAGGEETQYF
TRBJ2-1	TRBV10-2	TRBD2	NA	TGCGCCAGCGGACTAGCGGGAAGCTCCTACAATGAGCAGTTCTTC	CASGLAGSSYNEQFF
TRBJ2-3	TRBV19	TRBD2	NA	TGTGCCAGTAGTAGGGAGGGGACGGTCACAGATACGCAGTATTTT	CASSREGTVTDTQYF
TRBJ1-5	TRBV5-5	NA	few	TGTGCCAGCAGCCTTGGGGGGGGTGATCAGCCCCAGCATTTT	CASSLGGGDQPQHF
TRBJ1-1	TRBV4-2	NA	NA	TGTGCCAGCAGCCAAGGTCAGGGGAGCACTGAAGCTTTCTTT	CASSQGQGSTEAFF
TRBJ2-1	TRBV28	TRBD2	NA	TGTGCCAGCAGCCTCGCGGGAGGGCCTCGGGAGCAGTTCTTC	CASSLAGGPREQFF
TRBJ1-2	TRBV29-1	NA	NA	TGCAGCGTCACCCTTGACATGAGGGCCAATGGCTACACCTTC	CSVTLDMRANGYTF
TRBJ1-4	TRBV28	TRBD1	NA	TGTGCCAGCAGTCTCCGGACAGGAGCTAGTGAAAAACTGTTTTTT	CASSLRTGASEKLFF
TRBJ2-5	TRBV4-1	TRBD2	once	TGCGCCAGCAGCCAAGATCGGGGGGTTGGGGCCCAGTACTTC	CASSQDRGVGAQYF
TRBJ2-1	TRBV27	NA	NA	TGTGCCAGCAGTTGGGACAAGGCAATGGATGAGCAGTTCTTC	CASSWDKAMDEQFF
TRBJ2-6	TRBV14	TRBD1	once	TGTGCCAGCAGCACAAACAGGGGGACTGGGGCCAACGTCCTGACTTTC	CASSTNRGTGANVLTF
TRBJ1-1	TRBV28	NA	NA	TGTGCCAGCAGTTTATGGGCAGGGGATTACACTGAAGCTTTCTTT	CASSLWAGDYTEAFF
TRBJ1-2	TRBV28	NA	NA	TGTGCCAGCAGTACAGGAGCTAACTATGGCTACACCTTC	CASSTGANYGYTF
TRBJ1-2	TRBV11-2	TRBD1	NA	TGTGCCAGCAACCGGGACAGCGCGTGGGTCTCCTATGGCTACACCTTC	CASNRDSAWVSYGYTF
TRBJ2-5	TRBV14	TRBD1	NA	TGTGCCAGCAGCTGGAGACAGGGGGCCGGGGAGACCCAGTACTTC	CASSWRQGAGETQYF
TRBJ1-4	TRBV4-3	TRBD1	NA	TGCGCCAGCAGCCGGAGGGGGCGATCTGAAAAACTGTTTTTT	CASSRRGRSEKLFF
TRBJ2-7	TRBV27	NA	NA	TGTGCCAGCAGTTTATACCCCCCCCAGGGCTCCTACGAGCAGTACTTC	CASSLYPPQGSYEQYF
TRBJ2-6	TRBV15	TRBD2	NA	TGTGCCACAGAAGCGGGAGGGCCGAATGTTGGGGCCAACGTCCTGACTTTC	CATEAGGPNVGANVLTF
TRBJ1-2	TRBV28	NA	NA	TGTGCCAGCAAGACACCTAACTATGGCTACACCTTC	CASKTPNYGYTF
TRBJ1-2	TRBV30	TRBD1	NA	TGTGCCTGGCGAATCAGGGGGAACTATGGCTACACCTTC	CAWRIRGNYGYTF